This paragraph reports one TCR beta chain. The antigen is undetermined. The data derive from a study of CD4 T cells in relation to SARS-CoV-2 and coronaviruses. Across the whole study: Crossreactive spike epitopes shared across donors were mapped to their HLA restriction.

The method was immunoSEQ multiplex PCR; TCRdb's version includes in-frame clones alone and lacks a portion of them. The profile covers roughly 71,000 clones, with about 89% appearing a single time and 1.5% to 2% taken by the ten largest. Germline trimming cut 3 bases from V and 1 base from J; bases unmatched to any gene: 7. Per germline, CDR1 ENHRY and CDR2 SYGVKD. The CDR3 runs to 17 residues. Study observations and caveats: Pre-pandemic and post-infection samples never came from the same donor. Approximately 65% of donors had memory CD4+ clonotypes crossrecognizing SARS-CoV-2 and common cold coronavirus spike.

Before the COVID-19 pandemic, during about 2011-2019, CD4+ T cells were taken from unexposed donors. Cryopreserved PBMCs were CD4-enriched, then split into naive and memory cells. The rearrangement uses TRBV10-3 and TRBJ2-1; 9 bases line up with TRBD1. This TCR was recovered from a human donor in good health. The sequenced material came from memory CD4+ T cells from PBMCs. The CDR3 region has the DNA TGTGCCATCAGTGAATACGCCGGGACAGGGTCCTACAATGAGCAGTTCTTC. Its protein product is CAISEYAGTGSYNEQFF.